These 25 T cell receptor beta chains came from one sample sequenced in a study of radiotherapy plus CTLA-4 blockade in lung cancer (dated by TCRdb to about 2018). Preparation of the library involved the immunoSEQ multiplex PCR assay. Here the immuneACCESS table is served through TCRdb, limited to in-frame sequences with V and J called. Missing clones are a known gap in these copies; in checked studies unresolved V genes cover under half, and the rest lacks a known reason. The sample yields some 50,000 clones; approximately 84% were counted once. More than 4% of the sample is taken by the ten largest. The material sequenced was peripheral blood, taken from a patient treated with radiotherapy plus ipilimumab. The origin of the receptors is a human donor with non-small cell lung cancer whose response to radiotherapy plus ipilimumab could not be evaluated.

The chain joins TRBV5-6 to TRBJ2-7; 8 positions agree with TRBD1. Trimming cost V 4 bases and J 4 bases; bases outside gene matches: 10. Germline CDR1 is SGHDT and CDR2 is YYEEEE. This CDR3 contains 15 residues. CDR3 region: CASSLAGTGVYEQYF. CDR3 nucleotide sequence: TGTGCCAGCAGCCTGGCCGGGACAGGAGTTTACGAGCAGTACTTC.

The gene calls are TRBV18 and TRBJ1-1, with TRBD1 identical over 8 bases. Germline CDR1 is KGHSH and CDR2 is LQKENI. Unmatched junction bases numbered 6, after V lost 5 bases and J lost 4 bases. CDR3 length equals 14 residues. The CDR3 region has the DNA TGTGCCAGCTCATCCAGGACAGGGCCCACTGAAGCTTTCTTT. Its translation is CASSSRTGPTEAFF.

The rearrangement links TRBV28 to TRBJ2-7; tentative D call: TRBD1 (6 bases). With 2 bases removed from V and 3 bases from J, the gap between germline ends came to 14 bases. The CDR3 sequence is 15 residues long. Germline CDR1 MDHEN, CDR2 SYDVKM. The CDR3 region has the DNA TGTGCCAGCAGTTTAGATGGGACACGATTCTACGAGCAGTACTTC. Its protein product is CASSLDGTRFYEQYF. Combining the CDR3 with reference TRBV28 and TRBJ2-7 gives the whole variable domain DVKVTQSSRYLVKRTGEKVFLECVQDMDHENMFWYRQDPGLGLRLIYFSYDVKMKEKGDIPEGYSVSREKKERFSLILESASTNQTSMYLCASSLDGTRFYEQYFGPGTRLTVT.

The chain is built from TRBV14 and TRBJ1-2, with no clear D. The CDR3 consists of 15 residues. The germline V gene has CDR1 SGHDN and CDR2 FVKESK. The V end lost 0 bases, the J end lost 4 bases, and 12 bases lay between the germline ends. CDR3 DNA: TGTGCCAGCAGCCAAGATCTTAGAGCACCCTATGGCTACACCTTC. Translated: CASSQDLRAPYGYTF. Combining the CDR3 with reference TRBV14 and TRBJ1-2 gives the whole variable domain EAGVTQFPSHSVIEKGQTVTLRCDPISGHDNLYWYRRVMGKEIKFLLHFVKESKQDESGMPNNRFLAERTGGTYSTLKVQPAELEDSGVYFCASSQDLRAPYGYTFGSGTRLTVV.

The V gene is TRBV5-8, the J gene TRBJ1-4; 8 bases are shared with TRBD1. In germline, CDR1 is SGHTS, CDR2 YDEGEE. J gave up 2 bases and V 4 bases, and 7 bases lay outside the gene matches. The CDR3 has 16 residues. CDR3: CASSLGTGGTNEKLFF. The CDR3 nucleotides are TGTGCCAGCAGCCTAGGGACAGGAGGGACTAATGAAAAACTGTTTTTT.

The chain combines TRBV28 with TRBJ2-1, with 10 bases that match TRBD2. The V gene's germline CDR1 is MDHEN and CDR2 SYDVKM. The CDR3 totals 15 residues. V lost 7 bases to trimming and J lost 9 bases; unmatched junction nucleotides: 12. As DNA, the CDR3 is TGTGCCAGCACCCACGCGGCTAGCGGGAGCGCTGAGCAGTTCTTC. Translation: CASTHAASGSAEQFF.

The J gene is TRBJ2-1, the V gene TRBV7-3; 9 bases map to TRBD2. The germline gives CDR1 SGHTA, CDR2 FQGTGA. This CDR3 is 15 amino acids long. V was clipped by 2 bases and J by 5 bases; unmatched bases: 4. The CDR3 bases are TGTGCCAGCAGCTTACTGTTAGCGGGAGACAATGAGCAGTTCTTC. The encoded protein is CASSLLLAGDNEQFF.

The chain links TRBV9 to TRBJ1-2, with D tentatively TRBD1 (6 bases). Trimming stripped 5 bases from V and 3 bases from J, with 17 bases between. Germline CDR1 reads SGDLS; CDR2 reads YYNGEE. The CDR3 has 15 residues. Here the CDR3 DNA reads TGTGCCAGCAGTCCCAACAGGGTGCCGTACTATGGCTACACCTTC. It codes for CASSPNRVPYYGYTF.

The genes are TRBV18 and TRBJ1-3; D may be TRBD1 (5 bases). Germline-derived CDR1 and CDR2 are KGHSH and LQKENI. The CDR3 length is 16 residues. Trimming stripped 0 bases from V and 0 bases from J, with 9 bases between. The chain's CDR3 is CASSPPTGLSGNTIYF. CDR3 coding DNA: TGTGCCAGCTCACCACCCACAGGCCTCTCTGGAAACACCATATATTTT.

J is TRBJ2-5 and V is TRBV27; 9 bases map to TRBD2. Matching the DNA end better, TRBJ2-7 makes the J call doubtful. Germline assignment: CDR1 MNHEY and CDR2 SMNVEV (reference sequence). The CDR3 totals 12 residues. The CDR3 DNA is TGTGCCAGCAGGGGACTAGCCTCCGAGCAGTACTTC. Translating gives CASRGLASEQYF.

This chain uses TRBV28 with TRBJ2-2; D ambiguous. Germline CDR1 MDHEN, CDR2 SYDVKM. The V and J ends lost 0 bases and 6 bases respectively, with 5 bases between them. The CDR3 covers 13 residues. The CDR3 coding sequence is TGTGCCAGCAGTTTATGGGCGGCCGGGGAGCTGTTTTTT. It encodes CASSLWAAGELFF.

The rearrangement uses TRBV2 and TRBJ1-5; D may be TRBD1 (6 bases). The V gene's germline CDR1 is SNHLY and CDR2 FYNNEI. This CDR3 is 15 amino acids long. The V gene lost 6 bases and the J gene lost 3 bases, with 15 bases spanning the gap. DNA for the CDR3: TGTGCCAGCAGGCGGGGGCAAGAGGTCAATCAGCCCCAGCATTTT. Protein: CASRRGQEVNQPQHF.

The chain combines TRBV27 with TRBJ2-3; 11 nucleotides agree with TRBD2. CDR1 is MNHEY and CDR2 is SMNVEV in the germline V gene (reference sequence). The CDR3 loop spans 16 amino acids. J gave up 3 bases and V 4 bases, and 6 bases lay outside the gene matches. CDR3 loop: CASSSASGRLTDTQYF. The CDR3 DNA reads TGTGCCAGCAGTTCGGCTAGCGGGAGGCTGACAGATACGCAGTATTTT.

DNA of the CDR3: TGTGCCAGCAGCTTACGACCCCCCCCAGAACAGGGGGGGAATACTGAAGCTTTCTTT. Its protein product is CASSLRPPPEQGGNTEAFF. The chain employs TRBV11-2 and TRBJ1-1, with TRBD1 matching over 8 bases. V dropped 2 bases and J dropped 5; count of bases not matched to a gene: 19. The CDR3 is made up of 19 amino acids. The germline V gene has CDR1 SGHAT and CDR2 FQNNGV.

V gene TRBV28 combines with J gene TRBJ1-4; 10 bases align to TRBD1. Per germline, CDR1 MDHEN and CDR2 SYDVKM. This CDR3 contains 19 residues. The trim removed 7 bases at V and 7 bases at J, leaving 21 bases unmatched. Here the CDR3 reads CASMDRRDRGIRGGEKLFF. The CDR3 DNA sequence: TGTGCCAGCATGGATCGTCGGGACAGGGGAATTCGAGGTGGTGAAAAACTGTTTTTT.

The DNA for the CDR3 is TGCGCCAGCAGCTTGTGGTTACAGGGGGTCCCGGACAGCTCCTACAATGAGCAGTTCTTC. Encoded protein: CASSLWLQGVPDSSYNEQFF. This rearrangement joins TRBV5-1 to TRBJ2-1; 8 bases agree with TRBD1. The CDR3 runs to 20 residues. V shed 1 base, J shed 0 bases, and the junction held 15 bases outside the gene matches. Germline CDR1 SGHRS, CDR2 YFSETQ.

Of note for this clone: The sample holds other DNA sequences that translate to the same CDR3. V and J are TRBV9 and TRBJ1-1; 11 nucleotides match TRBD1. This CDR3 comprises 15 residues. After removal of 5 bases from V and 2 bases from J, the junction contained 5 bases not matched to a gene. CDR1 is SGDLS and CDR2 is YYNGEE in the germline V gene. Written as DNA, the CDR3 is TGTGCCAGCAGTGGGGGGACAGGGGGAAACACTGAAGCTTTCTTT. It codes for CASSGGTGGNTEAFF.

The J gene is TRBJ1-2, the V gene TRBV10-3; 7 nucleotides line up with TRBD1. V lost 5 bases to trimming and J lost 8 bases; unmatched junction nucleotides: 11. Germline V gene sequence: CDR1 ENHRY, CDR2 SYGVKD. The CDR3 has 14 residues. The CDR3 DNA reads TGTGCCATCAGTCCTGGTAGGGACAGTGAGGGCTACACCTTC. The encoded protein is CAISPGRDSEGYTF.

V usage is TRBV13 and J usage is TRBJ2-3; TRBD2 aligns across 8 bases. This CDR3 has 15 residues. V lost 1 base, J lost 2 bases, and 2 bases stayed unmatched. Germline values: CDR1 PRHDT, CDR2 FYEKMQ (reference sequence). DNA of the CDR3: TGTGCCAGCAGCTTAGTACTAGCGGTCACAGATACGCAGTATTTT. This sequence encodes CASSLVLAVTDTQYF.

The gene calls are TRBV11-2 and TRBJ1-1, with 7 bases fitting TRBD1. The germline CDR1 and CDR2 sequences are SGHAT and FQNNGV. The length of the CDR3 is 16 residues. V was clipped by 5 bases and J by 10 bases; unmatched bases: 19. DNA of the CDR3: TGTGCCAGCAGCCACCCCCTCAGACAGGGCCCTTCGGGAGCTTTCTTT. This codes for CASSHPLRQGPSGAFF.

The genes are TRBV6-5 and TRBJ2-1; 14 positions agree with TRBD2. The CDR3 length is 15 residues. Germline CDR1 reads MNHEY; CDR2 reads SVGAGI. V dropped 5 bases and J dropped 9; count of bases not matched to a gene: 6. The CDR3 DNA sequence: TGTGCCAGCAGTCCTGGACTAGCGGGAGGACTTGAGCAGTTCTTC. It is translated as CASSPGLAGGLEQFF.

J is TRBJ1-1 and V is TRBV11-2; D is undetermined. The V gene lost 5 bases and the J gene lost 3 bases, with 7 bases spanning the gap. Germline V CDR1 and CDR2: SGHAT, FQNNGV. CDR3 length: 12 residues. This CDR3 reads CASSPSDTEAFF. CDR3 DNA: TGTGCCAGCAGCCCCAGCGACACTGAAGCTTTCTTT.

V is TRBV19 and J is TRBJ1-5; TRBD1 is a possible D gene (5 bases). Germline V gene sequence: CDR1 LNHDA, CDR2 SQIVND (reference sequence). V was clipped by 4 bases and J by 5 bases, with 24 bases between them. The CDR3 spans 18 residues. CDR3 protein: CASSTGKTLYEIYQPQHF. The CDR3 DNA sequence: TGTGCCAGTAGTACAGGGAAGACCCTTTACGAAATTTATCAGCCCCAGCATTTT. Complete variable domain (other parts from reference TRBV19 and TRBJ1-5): DGGITQSPKYLFRKEGQNVTLSCEQNLNHDAMYWYRQDPGQGLRLIYYSQIVNDFQKGDIAEGYSVSREKKESFPLTVTSAQKNPTAFYLCASSTGKTLYEIYQPQHFGDGTRLSIL.

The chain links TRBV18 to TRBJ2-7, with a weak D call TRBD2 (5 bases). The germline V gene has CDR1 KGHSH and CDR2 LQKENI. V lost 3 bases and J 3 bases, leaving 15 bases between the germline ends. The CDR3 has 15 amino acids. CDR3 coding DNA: TGTGCCAGCTCACCGATCGGGGTCACGGGCTACGAGCAGTACTTC. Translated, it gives CASSPIGVTGYEQYF.

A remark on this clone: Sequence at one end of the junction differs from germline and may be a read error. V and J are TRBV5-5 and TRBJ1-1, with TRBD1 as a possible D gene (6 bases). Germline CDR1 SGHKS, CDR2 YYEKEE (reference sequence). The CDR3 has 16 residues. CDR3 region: CASSLGGPLGNAEAFF. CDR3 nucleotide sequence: TGTGCCAGCAGCTTGGGGGGGCCGCTGGGGAACGCTGAAGCTTTCTTT.